This TCR beta chain comes out of a study of blood T cell repertoires in COVID-19. For the study at large: Collection of acute and convalescent COVID-19 samples took place in the United States, Italy and Spain.

In its sample, this clone was seen once. Original handling: Amplification with reference gene primers provided the estimates of nucleated cell counts. Clones were sequenced by immunoSEQ multiplex PCR, and TCRdb holds only the in-frame ones, with some missing. V, J and clone size are taken as reported in that table, and D and trimming were inferred from the DNA itself. This sample has approximately 170,000 clones, with 85% to 90% found just once. The V and J ends lost 2 bases and 0 bases respectively, with 13 bases between them. CDR1 and CDR2 (germline): KGHSH, LQKENI. The CDR3 has 16 amino acids. This receptor was obtained from a man aged 50 or older who had recovered from COVID-19. Sequencing was done on a sample of peripheral blood. The chain combines TRBV18 with TRBJ1-1; D gene unclear. For the CDR3, the DNA is TGTGCCAGCTCACCATTGGAGGGATGGGTGAACACTGAAGCTTTCTTT. Amino acids: CASSPLEGWVNTEAFF.